Below are 17 T cell receptor beta chains sequenced from a single sample in a study of blood T cell repertoires in COVID-19. Clones were sequenced by immunoSEQ multiplex PCR, and TCRdb holds only the in-frame ones, with some missing. The sample consists of more than 150,000 clones, roughly 80% of them appearing once. The sample consisted of peripheral blood. These receptors were obtained from a woman aged 25 to 39 with acute or convalescent COVID-19.

The table lists this clone with a few counts. J is TRBJ1-1 and V is TRBV4-3; 10 nucleotides line up with TRBD1. The CDR3 has 14 residues. Germline V gives CDR1 LGHNA, CDR2 YSLEER. V gave up 1 base and J gave up 6 bases; unmatched junction bases: 2. The CDR3 sequence: CASSQGDRGAEAFF. The CDR3 DNA reads TGCGCCAGCAGCCAAGGGGACAGGGGTGCTGAAGCTTTCTTT.

The rearrangement joins TRBV4-2 to TRBJ1-5, with D possibly matching TRBD1 (5 bases). Germline V lookup: CDR1 LGHNA, CDR2 YNFKEQ. The CDR3 is made up of 15 amino acids. Trimming shortened V by 0 bases and J by 6 bases, and 12 bases separated the two germline ends. Here the CDR3 reads CASSQDSWGGQPQHF. The CDR3 region has the DNA TGTGCCAGCAGCCAAGATTCTTGGGGGGGTCAGCCCCAGCATTTT.

V usage is TRBV4-3 and J usage is TRBJ2-2; 14 nucleotides line up with TRBD2. The CDR3 is made up of 16 amino acids. The V segment lost 3 bases and the J segment 8 bases; nucleotides outside the gene matches: 5. Germline V lookup: CDR1 LGHNA, CDR2 YSLEER. CDR3: CASSQGTSGGRGELFF. CDR3 sequence (DNA): TGCGCCAGCAGCCAGGGGACTAGCGGGGGAAGGGGGGAGCTGTTTTTT.

CDR3 amino acids: CATSLAGGGVTDTQYF. The CDR3 DNA follows: TGTGCCACCAGCCTAGCGGGAGGTGGGGTCACAGATACGCAGTATTTT. The rearrangement uses TRBV24-1 and TRBJ2-3; 11 bases map to TRBD2. V lost 7 bases, J lost 2 bases, and 7 bases stayed unmatched. The CDR3 has 16 residues. From germline, CDR1 is KGHDR and CDR2 SFDVKD.

The J gene is TRBJ1-6, the V gene TRBV2; 7 bases match TRBD1. The CDR3 covers 16 residues. The V segment lost 5 bases and the J segment 9 bases; nucleotides outside the gene matches: 13. CDR1 SNHLY and CDR2 FYNNEI come from the germline V gene. CDR3 region: CASSSSTGERGSPLHF. CDR3 in DNA: TGTGCCAGCAGTTCCTCCACAGGGGAAAGGGGTTCACCCCTCCACTTT.

The chain recombines TRBV13 with TRBJ2-7; 8 bases align to TRBD1. V was pared by 5 bases and J by 6 bases, with 18 bases of the junction left unmatched. The length of the CDR3 is 17 residues. Germline loops: CDR1 PRHDT, CDR2 FYEKMQ (reference sequence). CDR3 loop: CASSIHTVYDRGGEQYF. CDR3 sequence (DNA): TGTGCCAGCAGCATCCATACGGTGTACGACAGGGGAGGCGAGCAGTACTTC. The full variable domain, completed using reference TRBV13 and TRBJ2-7, is AAGVIQSPRHLIKEKRETATLKCYPIPRHDTVYWYQQGPGQDPQFLISFYEKMQSDKGSIPDRFSAQQFSDYHSELNMSSLELGDSALYFCASSIHTVYDRGGEQYFGPGTRLTVT.

The chain couples TRBV9 to TRBJ2-1, with D possibly TRBD1 on 6 matching bases. The CDR3 sequence is 15 residues long. Trimming cost V 3 bases and J 13 bases, with 23 bases left between them. Germline V gene lookup returns CDR1 SGDLS and CDR2 YYNGEE. In DNA, the CDR3 is TGTGCCAGCAGCGGGAACAGGGTCTGGAGGTCCGAACAGTTCTTC. Translating it yields CASSGNRVWRSEQFF.

V is TRBV5-5 and J is TRBJ1-1; 7 nucleotides line up with TRBD1. The CDR3 sequence is 12 residues long. With 2 bases clipped from V and 8 bases from J, the junction kept 3 bases outside the gene matches. Germline V lookup: CDR1 SGHKS, CDR2 YYEKEE (reference sequence). CDR3 sequence (DNA): TGTGCCAGCAGCTTCACAGGGGAAGAAGCTTTCTTT. Amino acids: CASSFTGEEAFF.

Here the CDR3 reads CASSLDRANTGELFF. DNA of the CDR3: TGTGCCAGCAGTCTCGACAGGGCCAACACCGGGGAGCTGTTTTTT. The rearrangement uses TRBV6-6 and TRBJ2-2; 7 nucleotides agree with TRBD1. With V trimmed by 5 bases and J by 2 bases, 5 bases remained unmatched. This CDR3 is built from 15 residues. Looked up from germline, CDR1 is MNHNY and CDR2 is SVGAGI (reference sequence).

This clone has more than one count but fewer than ten. V usage is TRBV7-6 and J usage is TRBJ2-7; tentative D call: TRBD1 (6 bases). From germline, CDR1 is SGHVS and CDR2 FNYEAQ. Between the trimmed V and J ends, which lost 5 bases and 3 bases, there was a span of 17 bases. The CDR3 covers 15 residues. This CDR3 reads CASSPRGQQFYEQYF. DNA of the CDR3: TGTGCCAGCAGCCCCAGGGGCCAACAATTCTACGAGCAGTACTTC.

The chain recombines TRBV11-1 with TRBJ2-5; D unclear. Trimming shortened V by 1 base and J by 3 bases, and 12 bases separated the two germline ends. From germline, CDR1 is SGHAT and CDR2 FQDESV (reference sequence). CDR3 length equals 15 residues. CDR3 DNA sequence: TGTGCCAGCAGCTTAGGCGAGAGCGTCGAAGAGACCCAGTACTTC. Protein product: CASSLGESVEETQYF.

The rearrangement joins TRBV20-1 to TRBJ1-2; D ambiguous. This CDR3 is 11 amino acids long. The V and J ends lost 2 bases and 3 bases respectively, with 4 bases between them. Germline V gene data show CDR1 as DFQATT and CDR2 as SNEGSKA (reference sequence). The CDR3 sequence is CSARPDYGYTF. The CDR3 DNA follows: TGCAGTGCTAGACCGGACTATGGCTACACCTTC.

This clone was observed a few times. J is TRBJ2-5 and V is TRBV28; TRBD2 aligns across 8 bases. CDR1 is MDHEN, CDR2 SYDVKM, per germline. V was pared by 3 bases and J by 3 bases, with 6 bases of the junction left unmatched. This CDR3 comprises 15 residues. As DNA, the CDR3 is TGTGCCAGCAGTTTTACAGCGGGAGAGAAAGAGACCCAGTACTTC. As protein: CASSFTAGEKETQYF.

The chain carries TRBV4-3 and TRBJ2-7; 7 bases are shared with TRBD2. Germline CDR1 LGHNA, CDR2 YSLEER. The length of the CDR3 is 17 residues. V shed 4 bases and J 0 bases; nucleotides not matched to a gene: 12. Written as DNA, the CDR3 is TGCGCCAGCAGCCGCTCCTGGGGGGGTCCGAACTCCTACGAGCAGTACTTC. It translates to CASSRSWGGPNSYEQYF.

In its sample, this clone was seen once. The rearrangement links TRBV14 to TRBJ2-7; weak D call: TRBD1 (6 bases). Germline assignment: CDR1 SGHDN and CDR2 FVKESK. The CDR3 has 16 amino acids. Trimming pared 0 bases from V and 0 bases from J, leaving 12 bases between. The CDR3 DNA sequence: TGTGCCAGCAGCCAAGACTCCGGGACACTCTCCTACGAGCAGTACTTC. Residues: CASSQDSGTLSYEQYF.

The V gene is TRBV6-6, the J gene TRBJ2-5; 11 bases match TRBD2. The ends lost 9 bases at V and 5 bases at J; junction bases unmatched: 8. This CDR3 has 14 residues. Germline CDR1 MNHNY, CDR2 SVGAGI (reference sequence). The chain's CDR3 is CASIAGGGLETQYF. For the CDR3, the DNA is TGTGCCAGTATAGCGGGGGGGGGACTTGAGACCCAGTACTTC.

The J gene is TRBJ1-1, the V gene TRBV14; D possibly corresponds to TRBD1 (5 bases). CDR1 is SGHDN, CDR2 FVKESK, per germline. The CDR3 has 14 residues. The ends were cut back, 0 bases at V and 6 bases at J, with 11 bases in the middle. This chain's CDR3 is CASSQESGRAEAFF. CDR3 nucleotide sequence: TGTGCCAGCAGCCAAGAATCGGGCAGGGCTGAAGCTTTCTTT.